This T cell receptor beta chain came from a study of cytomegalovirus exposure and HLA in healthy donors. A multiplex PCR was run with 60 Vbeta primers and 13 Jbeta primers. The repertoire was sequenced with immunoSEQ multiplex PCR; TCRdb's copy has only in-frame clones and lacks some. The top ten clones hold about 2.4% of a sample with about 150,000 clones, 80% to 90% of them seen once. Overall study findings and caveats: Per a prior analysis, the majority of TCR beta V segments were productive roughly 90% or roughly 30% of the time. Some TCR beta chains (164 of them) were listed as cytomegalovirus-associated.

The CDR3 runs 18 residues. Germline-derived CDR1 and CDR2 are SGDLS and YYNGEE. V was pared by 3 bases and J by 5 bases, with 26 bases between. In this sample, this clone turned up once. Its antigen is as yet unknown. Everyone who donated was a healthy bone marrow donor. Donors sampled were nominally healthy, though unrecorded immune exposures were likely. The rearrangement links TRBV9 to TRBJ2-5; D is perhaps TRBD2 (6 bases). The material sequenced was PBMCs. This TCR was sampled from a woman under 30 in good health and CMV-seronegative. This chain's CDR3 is CASSAGDFGAGISETQYF. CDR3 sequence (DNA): TGTGCCAGCAGCGCCGGGGACTTTGGGGCGGGCATCTCGGAGACCCAGTACTTC.